Listed below are T cell receptor beta chains from one sample, sequenced in a study of spatial heterogeneity in lung cancer. From the 5' RACE reads, TCRdb called clonotypes with MiXCR, one entry per CDR3 protein. In the table there are roughly 48,000 distinct CDR3 sequences, 5.3% of which are singletons. The sequencing here drew on PBMCs, taken at surgery. These TCRs come from a male donor with early-stage non-small cell lung cancer. Both conserved end residues are part of each CDR3. The order of the fields is clone size, D gene, J gene, V gene, CDR3 DNA, CDR3 protein. A D gene is named only where the DNA matches it firmly. Clone size is given for some rows only: seen once, a few or many times, or a class if the clone is expanded.

clone size: .; D gene: .; J gene: TRBJ2-7; V gene: TRBV2; CDR3 DNA: TGTGCCAGCAGTGAACGGAGCGGACACTCCTACGAGCAGTACTTC; CDR3 protein: CASSERSGHSYEQYF
clone size: many; D gene: TRBD1; J gene: TRBJ2-7; V gene: TRBV4-3; CDR3 DNA: TGCGCCAGCAGCCAAGATCCGGGACAGGGGTACGAGCAGTACTTC; CDR3 protein: CASSQDPGQGYEQYF
clone size: many; D gene: .; J gene: TRBJ2-7; V gene: TRBV5-1; CDR3 DNA: TGCGCCAGCAGCATCCCTAGTAACGAGCAGTACTTC; CDR3 protein: CASSIPSNEQYF
clone size: many; D gene: .; J gene: TRBJ2-7; V gene: TRBV12-3/TRBV12-4; CDR3 DNA: TGTGCCAGCAGTTTATCTGACAGGACCTACGAGCAGTACTTC; CDR3 protein: CASSLSDRTYEQYF
clone size: many; D gene: .; J gene: TRBJ2-2; V gene: TRBV7-8; CDR3 DNA: TGTGCCAGCAGCACCGGGACACACACCGGGGAGCTGTTTTTT; CDR3 protein: CASSTGTHTGELFF
clone size: many; D gene: .; J gene: TRBJ2-1; V gene: TRBV4-1; CDR3 DNA: TGCGCCAGCAGCCAAGTTCCGGCGAACAATGAGCAGTTCTTC; CDR3 protein: CASSQVPANNEQFF
clone size: many; D gene: TRBD2; J gene: TRBJ2-1; V gene: TRBV2; CDR3 DNA: TGTGCCAGCAGTGAAGTGGGCGGGAGCGCCGATGAGCAGTTCTTC; CDR3 protein: CASSEVGGSADEQFF
clone size: .; D gene: TRBD2; J gene: TRBJ2-5; V gene: TRBV7-6; CDR3 DNA: TGTGCCAGCAGCTATAGGGGGCTAGCGGGGCTACAAGAGACCCAGTACTTC; CDR3 protein: CASSYRGLAGLQETQYF
clone size: few; D gene: TRBD2; J gene: TRBJ2-3; V gene: TRBV12-3/TRBV12-4; CDR3 DNA: TGTGCCAGCAGCTCTGATCGGGAGGGCACAGATACGCAGTATTTT; CDR3 protein: CASSSDREGTDTQYF
clone size: many; D gene: .; J gene: TRBJ1-6; V gene: TRBV4-3; CDR3 DNA: TGCGCCAGCAGCCAAGGCCAGGTTCCCGAGTCCTATAATTCACCCCTCCACTTT; CDR3 protein: CASSQGQVPESYNSPLHF
clone size: many; D gene: .; J gene: TRBJ2-3; V gene: TRBV5-1; CDR3 DNA: TGCGCCAGCAACCTACAGGGCCCAGATACGCAGTATTTT; CDR3 protein: CASNLQGPDTQYF
clone size: many; D gene: .; J gene: TRBJ2-7; V gene: TRBV14; CDR3 DNA: TGTGCCAGCAGCCAGGAGACGAGGAACGACGAGCAGTACTTC; CDR3 protein: CASSQETRNDEQYF
clone size: many; D gene: TRBD1; J gene: TRBJ1-2; V gene: TRBV6-5; CDR3 DNA: TGTGCCAGCAGTTACACGGGACAGGCTAACTATGGCTACACCTTC; CDR3 protein: CASSYTGQANYGYTF
clone size: few; D gene: .; J gene: TRBJ1-6; V gene: TRBV6-1; CDR3 DNA: TGTGCCAGCAGTGTAACGTCAAACCGGGATTCACCCCTCCACTTT; CDR3 protein: CASSVTSNRDSPLHF
clone size: once; D gene: .; J gene: TRBJ2-3; V gene: TRBV28; CDR3 DNA: TGTGCCAGCCGGGCGAGAGGGGCGCGGAATACGCAGTATTTT; CDR3 protein: CASRARGARNTQYF
clone size: many; D gene: .; J gene: TRBJ2-5; V gene: TRBV7-2; CDR3 DNA: TGTGCCAGCAGCTTAGACCCACTCCAAGAGACCCAGTACTTC; CDR3 protein: CASSLDPLQETQYF
clone size: many; D gene: .; J gene: TRBJ2-5; V gene: TRBV28; CDR3 DNA: TGTGCCACCGCATTGGTCATCCAAGAGACCCAGTACTTC; CDR3 protein: CATALVIQETQYF
clone size: many; D gene: TRBD2; J gene: TRBJ2-1; V gene: TRBV28; CDR3 DNA: TGTGCCAGCACCCAACTAGCGGGAGTGGAGAATGAGCAGTTCTTC; CDR3 protein: CASTQLAGVENEQFF